What follows are 11 T cell receptor beta chains derived from one specimen sequenced in a study of blood T cell repertoires in COVID-19. TCRdb's copy holds only in-frame clones and misses some; the assay was immunoSEQ multiplex PCR. The table lists around 250,000 clones, 90% of them singletons, with around 0.87% in the top ten. The specimen was PBMCs or T cells enriched from blood (not recorded which). The receptors here all came from a man aged 45 to 65 who had been exposed to COVID-19.

The gene calls are TRBV24-1 and TRBJ2-2; D may be TRBD1 (5 bases). The CDR3 is 14 amino acids. V shed 9 bases and J shed 4 bases, with 14 bases lying between them. Germline CDR1 is KGHDR and CDR2 is SFDVKD. The CDR3 nucleotides read TGTGCCACCTCTTACAGGTCTACCACCGGGGAGCTGTTTTTT. This encodes CATSYRSTTGELFF.

This rearrangement joins TRBV12-5 to TRBJ2-2; 9 bases are shared with TRBD1. Germline V gene data show CDR1 as LGHNT and CDR2 as FRNRAP. The ends lost 5 bases at V and 6 bases at J; junction bases unmatched: 10. The CDR3 is made up of 16 amino acids. The DNA of the CDR3 is TGTGCTAGTGGTCTCTCTCCGGGACAGGGTTCCGGGGAGCTGTTTTTT. Amino acid sequence: CASGLSPGQGSGELFF. Combining the CDR3 with reference TRBV12-5 and TRBJ2-2 gives the whole variable domain DARVTQTPRHKVTEMGQEVTMRCQPILGHNTVFWYRQTMMQGLELLAYFRNRAPLDDSGMPKDRFSAEMPDATLATLKIQPSEPRDSAVYFCASGLSPGQGSGELFFGEGSRLTVL.

V is TRBV7-6 and J is TRBJ2-7, with a tentative D call TRBD1 (6 bases). Trimming removed 5 bases at V and 2 bases at J, with 22 bases between. Looked up from germline, CDR1 is SGHVS and CDR2 is FNYEAQ. This CDR3 is built from 17 residues. The CDR3 is CASSPRPTGIRTYEQYF. CDR3 bases: TGTGCCAGCAGCCCTAGACCTACAGGGATACGGACCTACGAGCAGTACTTC.

Details on this clone: Other DNA sequences in this sample translate to the same CDR3. The chain joins TRBV19 to TRBJ1-1; 7 bases agree with TRBD1. The ends lost 1 base at V and 3 bases at J; junction bases unmatched: 2. Per germline, CDR1 LNHDA and CDR2 SQIVND (reference sequence). The CDR3 runs to 14 residues. This chain's CDR3 is CASSIGQGYTEAFF. As DNA, the CDR3 is TGTGCCAGTAGTATAGGACAGGGCTACACTGAAGCTTTCTTT.

This chain joins TRBV28 and TRBJ2-5, with D perhaps matching TRBD2 (5 bases). Germline CDR1 is MDHEN and CDR2 is SYDVKM. With 3 bases removed from V and 5 bases from J, the gap between germline ends came to 16 bases. The CDR3 is 15 residues long. CDR3 sequence reads: CASSFSAHEAETQYF. Here the CDR3 DNA reads TGTGCCAGCAGTTTTAGCGCCCACGAGGCGGAGACCCAGTACTTC.

The genes are TRBV9 and TRBJ2-3; D might be TRBD2 (6 bases). The germline CDR1 and CDR2 sequences are SGDLS and YYNGEE. Trimming pared 0 bases from V and 0 bases from J, leaving 8 bases between. This CDR3 has 15 amino acids. CDR3 bases: TGTGCCAGCAGCGTAGTTGGGACTAGCACAGATACGCAGTATTTT. Its protein is CASSVVGTSTDTQYF. The whole variable domain, remainder taken from reference TRBV9 and TRBJ2-3, is DSGVTQTPKHLITATGQRVTLRCSPRSGDLSVYWYQQSLDQGLQFLIQYYNGEERAKGNILERFSAQQFPDLHSELNLSSLELGDSALYFCASSVVGTSTDTQYFGPGTRLTVL.

The chain uses TRBV19 and TRBJ1-4, with D uncertain. CDR1 is LNHDA and CDR2 is SQIVND in the germline V gene (reference sequence). Trimming removed 2 bases at V and 5 bases at J, with 12 bases between. The CDR3 runs to 15 residues. The CDR3 DNA is TGTGCCAGTAGTATATCTTACAGCAACAATGAAAAACTGTTTTTT. Amino acids: CASSISYSNNEKLFF. The full variable domain, its missing parts supplied by reference TRBV19 and TRBJ1-4, is DGGITQSPKYLFRKEGQNVTLSCEQNLNHDAMYWYRQDPGQGLRLIYYSQIVNDFQKGDIAEGYSVSREKKESFPLTVTSAQKNPTAFYLCASSISYSNNEKLFFGSGTQLSVL.

This rearrangement joins TRBV9 to TRBJ2-2; D gene ambiguous. CDR1 SGDLS and CDR2 YYNGEE come from the germline V gene. Trimming took 0 bases from V and 3 from J, leaving 6 bases between them. The CDR3 covers 14 residues. CDR3 coding DNA: TGTGCCAGCAGCGTAGGGGCAGACACCGGGGAGCTGTTTTTT. Residues: CASSVGADTGELFF.

This chain links TRBV27 with TRBJ2-7; D may be TRBD1 (7 bases). Germline V lookup: CDR1 MNHEY, CDR2 SMNVEV (reference sequence). The CDR3 is 13 amino acids. V gave up 6 bases and J gave up 4 bases, with 13 bases separating them. The CDR3 here is CASSPGGGYEQYF. The CDR3 DNA reads as TGTGCCAGCAGCCCAGGGGGAGGTTACGAGCAGTACTTC.

This clone was seen once. This CDR3 reads CASSPRLGLYEQFF. For the CDR3, the DNA is TGTGCCAGCAGCCCCCGACTAGGTCTCTATGAGCAGTTCTTC. V gene TRBV4-2 combines with J gene TRBJ2-1; D is possibly TRBD2 (6 bases). This CDR3 spans 14 amino acids. V shed 4 bases and J shed 8 bases, with 15 bases lying between them. Germline-derived CDR1 and CDR2 are LGHNA and YNFKEQ.

The chain carries TRBV19 and TRBJ1-6; TRBD1 matches at 10 bases. V shed 5 bases, J shed 7 bases, and the junction held 5 bases outside the gene matches. From germline, CDR1 is LNHDA and CDR2 SQIVND (reference sequence). This CDR3 region has 15 residues. CDR3 protein: CASSPRGQGNSPLHF. For the CDR3, the DNA is TGTGCCAGTAGTCCACGGGGACAGGGGAATTCACCCCTCCACTTT.